This is a list of T cell receptor beta chains from one sample in a study of T cells in Graves' hyperthyroidism and ophthalmopathy. TCRdb ran MiXCR on the multiplex PCR reads and lists one entry per CDR3 protein. The repertoire holds under 450,000 distinct CDR3 sequences, with 15% to 18% as singletons. Sequencing was done on a sample of blood. The receptors were gathered from a woman under 30 with Graves' hyperthyroidism. Both conserved end residues are trimmed from each CDR3. The order of the fields is clone size, J gene, CDR3 length, V gene, CDR3 protein. Not every row has a clone size; where given, it reads once, few, many or a size class.

many TRBJ1-5 12 TRBV30 AWSRIVDGQPQH
many TRBJ2-7 12 TRBV5-1 ASSQSAGIYEQY
- TRBJ2-7 12 TRBV29-1 CVRTEKSSYEQY
few TRBJ2-1 14 TRBV7-6 ASSLGTGGAGNEQF
few TRBJ2-7 14 TRBV27 ASSLLGGRARDEQY
many TRBJ2-3 15 TRBV4-2 ASSPRGAGDGTDTQY
many TRBJ2-5 12 TRBV13 ASSPSGSLETQY
few TRBJ2-1 13 TRBV6-5 ASSYTGGTYNEQF
many TRBJ1-2 13 TRBV27 ASSLGRTGPYGYT
many TRBJ2-1 14 TRBV11-2 ASSSRGLGSYNEQF
many TRBJ1-1 11 TRBV2 ASSDDRNTEAF
many TRBJ1-1 14 TRBV9 ASESTRRILNTEAF
many TRBJ1-4 12 TRBV12-3/TRBV12-4 ASSPSRVDEKLF
many TRBJ1-2 11 TRBV12-3/TRBV12-4 ASSLGGTRHYT
many TRBJ1-5 11 TRBV6-1 ASATGDNQPQH
many TRBJ2-2 14 TRBV12-3/TRBV12-4 ASSSLTSGRPGELF
- TRBJ1-4 12 TRBV20-1 SAGRTALNEKLF